This T cell receptor beta chain was sequenced in a study of metastatic and nonmetastatic thyroid tumors. TCRdb re-called the PCR reads through MiXCR. The sample has some 15,000 clones, approximately 23% seen once. This clone has more than one count but fewer than ten. Germline CDR1 reads KGHDR; CDR2 reads SFDVKD. Trimming removed 7 bases at V and 1 base at J, with 6 bases between. The CDR3 runs 12 residues. Patients had received no treatment of any kind before thyroid surgery. The sequenced sample consisted of tumor tissue. The V call is TRBV24-1, the J call TRBJ1-1; D is ambiguous. This TCR was recovered from a female donor with papillary thyroid cancer or a benign thyroid nodule (not recorded which). Some clones in this sample may be carry-over from other donors' samples. CDR3 in amino acids: CATRKGNTEAFF. CDR3 coding DNA: TGTGCCACCAGGAAGGGGAACACTGAAGCTTTCTTT.